This T cell receptor beta chain was recorded in a study of T cell responses to AZD1222 COVID-19 vaccine. Here immunoSEQ multiplex PCR was the method, and the copy in TCRdb shows in-frame clones only, minus some. Among roughly 150,000 clones listed, approximately 91% were seen once. Germline V CDR1 and CDR2: LNHNV, YYDKDF (reference sequence). Trimming left V 4 bases short and J 2 bases short, with 12 bases between. The CDR3 runs 15 residues. Sequencing used peripheral blood, obtained 28 days after the second AZD1222 dose. The V and J genes are TRBV15 and TRBJ1-5; tentative D call: TRBD1 (6 bases). The source of this sequence is an adult who received the AZD1222 COVID-19 vaccine. CDR3 DNA: TGTGCCACCAGCAAAGGGGGGGATCGCAATCAGCCCCAGCATTTT. Protein product: CATSKGGDRNQPQHF.